This is a list of T cell receptor beta chains from one sample in a study of blood T cell repertoires in COVID-19. Sequencing used immunoSEQ multiplex PCR; TCRdb keeps in-frame clones, though not all of them. The sample consists of some 240,000 clones, 75% to 85% of them appearing once. Material for sequencing was peripheral blood. The receptors shown here come from a human donor in a cohort sampled during active COVID-19. CDR3s include the opening cysteine and the closing phenylalanine or tryptophan. The order of the fields is D gene, clone size, J gene, V gene, CDR3 DNA, CDR3 protein. D genes are given only for firm matches. Clone sizes are given selectively: once, few, many, or a class where the clone is expanded.

>TRBD1|once|TRBJ2-7|TRBV19
TGTGCCAGTAGTATAGCCAGGGGGAACTACGAGCAGTACTTC
CASSIARGNYEQYF
>.|.|TRBJ2-3|TRBV5-1
TGCGCCAGCAGCCCCCTACAGGAAGGTGCGCAGTATTTT
CASSPLQEGAQYF
>TRBD2|.|TRBJ2-5|TRBV6-6
TGTGCCAGCAGCCCCGGGGGGGGCGTGGGACAAGAGACCCAGTACTTC
CASSPGGGVGQETQYF
>.|.|TRBJ2-3|TRBV6-4
TGTGCCAGCAGTCCGGGTCAGGGGCGCACAGATACGCAGTATTTT
CASSPGQGRTDTQYF
>TRBD2|.|TRBJ2-7|TRBV6-6
TGTGCCAGCAGTTGGGGGGGAGAGTACGAGCAGTACTTC
CASSWGGEYEQYF
>.|.|TRBJ2-3|TRBV24-1
TGTGCCACCATAGGGCGGGAAGGCGGTACAGATACGCAGTATTTT
CATIGREGGTDTQYF
>.|once|TRBJ1-6|TRBV21-1
TGTGCCCCGGTGCCGAGACTGACCCTCCACTTT
CAPVPRLTLHF
>.|.|TRBJ1-1|TRBV6-5
TGTGCCAGCAGTTACTCGATGAACACCCCGAACACTGAAGCTTTCTTT
CASSYSMNTPNTEAFF
>.|.|TRBJ1-4|TRBV19
TGTGCCAGTAGTGTCCTCGGTACAGGGTTTGACTTTGGAAAACTGTTTTTT
CASSVLGTGFDFGKLFF
>TRBD1|few|TRBJ2-5|TRBV7-9
TGTGCCAGCAGAAACTCGGGACAGGGGACAGAGACCCAGTACTTC
CASRNSGQGTETQYF
>.|.|TRBJ1-1|TRBV19
TGTGCCAGTACCCAGATGGCTGAAGCTTTCTTT
CASTQMAEAFF
>.|few|TRBJ1-1|TRBV5-6
TGTGCCAGCAGCACGCAGGGTTATCTGGGCACTGAAGCTTTCTTT
CASSTQGYLGTEAFF
>.|.|TRBJ2-7|TRBV30
TGTGCCTGGAGCCCAGGGGGGATCGAGCAGTACTTC
CAWSPGGIEQYF
>.|.|TRBJ2-1|TRBV18
TGTGCCAGCTCACCGAGTCCTGAGCAGTTCTTC
CASSPSPEQFF
>.|once|TRBJ1-1|TRBV29-1
TGCAGCGCCGTCAGGGGAAGGACTGAAGCTTTCTTT
CSAVRGRTEAFF
>TRBD2|few|TRBJ2-2|TRBV7-8
TGTGCCAGCAGCTTAGCTCTAGCGGGACTCGGGGAGCTGTTTTTT
CASSLALAGLGELFF
>.|once|TRBJ1-2|TRBV6-2/TRBV6-3
TGTGCCAGCAGTTATGCCACTTATGGCTACACCTTC
CASSYATYGYTF
>.|.|TRBJ2-5|TRBV19
TGTGCCAGTAGTATTTCAGACCAAGAGACCCAGTACTTC
CASSISDQETQYF
>TRBD1|.|TRBJ2-3|TRBV2
TGTGCCAGCAGCCCCCAGGGGGATGATACGCAGTATTTT
CASSPQGDDTQYF
>TRBD1|few|TRBJ1-1|TRBV29-1
TGCAGCGTTGACCTAGGGGGCTACTCTGAAGCTTTCTTT
CSVDLGGYSEAFF
>.|.|TRBJ1-4|TRBV3-1/TRBV3-2
TGTGCCAGCAGCCAACGGGGGGGTGGTAATGAAAAACTGTTTTTT
CASSQRGGGNEKLFF
>.|.|TRBJ2-7|TRBV6-4
TGTGCCAGCAGTGTGCTCAGGGGCCACGAGCAGTACTTC
CASSVLRGHEQYF